This T cell receptor beta chain was identified during a study of T cell changes during pregnancy in multiple sclerosis. Assay: immunoSEQ multiplex PCR; the TCRdb copy retains only in-frame clones and omits some. The repertoire holds about 49,000 clones, with 90% to 95% as singletons. Germline loops: CDR1 SGHDN, CDR2 FVKESK. This CDR3 is built from 17 residues. V was shortened by 1 base and J by 0 bases, with 15 bases between the two germline ends. The chain is built from TRBV14 and TRBJ2-5, with D tentatively TRBD1 (5 bases). The sample was CD8+ T cells from peripheral blood mononuclear cells, taken before pregnancy. This clonotype was obtained from a female donor with multiple sclerosis, enrolled in a pregnancy study. CDR3 protein: CASSQAGISEYQETQYF. The CDR3 DNA is TGTGCCAGCAGCCAAGCAGGGATCAGCGAGTACCAAGAGACCCAGTACTTC.